A selection of T cell receptor beta chains follows, all from one sample in a study of identical twins. From the 5' RACE reads, TCRdb called clonotypes with MiXCR, one entry per CDR3 protein. The sample yields 400,000 to 550,000 distinct CDR3 sequences, roughly a quarter seen once. These data are also associated with another study on T cells expressing NK-cell markers.

Sequenced material: CD4+ T cells sorted from blood. Receptors originate from a woman younger than 30 in good health. Both conserved end residues are trimmed from each CDR3. D genes are given only for firm matches.

D gene,J gene,V gene,CDR3 protein
TRBD1,TRBJ1-5,TRBV2,ASSEAGTGASNQPQH
TRBD2,TRBJ2-5,TRBV29-1,SVGRRLAGGTPGETQY
TRBD2,TRBJ2-5,TRBV29-1,STAGGGLQETQY
TRBD1,TRBJ1-2,TRBV11-2,ASSPGDSYGYT
TRBD1,TRBJ2-3,TRBV20-1,SAPSDRAPDTQY
-,TRBJ2-1,TRBV6-2/TRBV6-3,ASSYRSNEQF
-,TRBJ2-1,TRBV2,ASSEAWDEQF
-,TRBJ2-2,TRBV11-2,ASSLVATGELF
-,TRBJ1-1,TRBV2,ATRGDMETEAF
TRBD1,TRBJ1-2,TRBV12-3/TRBV12-4,ASSFYAGGANGYT
TRBD1,TRBJ2-7,TRBV5-1,ASSSRTGSEQY
-,TRBJ1-1,TRBV29-1,SVEIAPGVTNTEAF
-,TRBJ1-1,TRBV7-2,ASSISHQNTEAF
-,TRBJ1-2,TRBV7-3,ASSPTTGPNYGYT
TRBD1,TRBJ1-1,TRBV12-3/TRBV12-4,ASSPGQGATEAF
TRBD2,TRBJ2-7,TRBV6-5,ASSYLSGSYEQY
-,TRBJ2-1,TRBV11-3,ASSSSRGYNEQF
-,TRBJ1-4,TRBV11-2,ASSGTGATNEKLF
-,TRBJ2-3,TRBV5-1,ASSLQGKKTDTQY
-,TRBJ1-1,TRBV6-1,ASSLTYRDTEVF
TRBD2,TRBJ2-3,TRBV5-1,ASRSGLAEDTQY
TRBD2,TRBJ2-1,TRBV5-1,ASSPGGVNEQF
TRBD1,TRBJ1-5,TRBV12-3/TRBV12-4,ASSSLGTVNQPQH
-,TRBJ2-1,TRBV20-1,SAKMEVYNEQF
TRBD1,TRBJ1-2,TRBV5-1,ASSIDRGQDGYT
-,TRBJ2-7,TRBV25-1,ASSDGSWGVYEQY
TRBD2,TRBJ2-7,TRBV7-2,ASSESGVSSYEQY
TRBD2,TRBJ2-1,TRBV5-1,ACRPASGYNEQF
TRBD2,TRBJ2-1,TRBV5-1,ASSLGTSGYEQF
-,TRBJ1-2,TRBV12-3/TRBV12-4,ASSNVPAPQRNT
-,TRBJ2-3,TRBV6-5,ASSYGNTQY
-,TRBJ1-2,TRBV7-2,ASSLAGDGYGYT
TRBD1,TRBJ1-2,TRBV5-6,ASSLQGAPNYGYT
-,TRBJ2-1,TRBV12-3/TRBV12-4,ASSLGPNEQF
-,TRBJ2-5,TRBV10-2,ASSARGTVLKETQY
TRBD1,TRBJ2-1,TRBV7-3,ASGQGAYEQF
-,TRBJ1-6,TRBV7-2,ASSLAPREVGYNSPLH
-,TRBJ1-1,TRBV18,ASSLFDRVNTEAF
TRBD2,TRBJ2-7,TRBV5-1,ASAGGNEQY
-,TRBJ2-2,TRBV4-1,ASSQVFGPGELF
-,TRBJ2-7,TRBV5-1,ASSYPQGGREQY
TRBD2,TRBJ2-3,TRBV12-3/TRBV12-4,ASRRSSGNTDTQY
-,TRBJ1-1,TRBV7-2,ASTVDTEAF
-,TRBJ2-5,TRBV10-1,ASSEEGLQETQY
-,TRBJ2-7,TRBV20-1,SAARVYEQY
-,TRBJ2-3,TRBV7-2,ASSLAGAQY
TRBD1,TRBJ2-3,TRBV20-1,SAWDRATDTQY
-,TRBJ2-3,TRBV20-1,SAREGAGMKDTQY
TRBD1,TRBJ1-1,TRBV19,ASSIRQGGTEAF
TRBD2,TRBJ2-2,TRBV20-1,SARDRGGGAPTGELF
TRBD2,TRBJ2-5,TRBV28,ASSLETSGGETQY
TRBD1,TRBJ2-7,TRBV2,ASTRGHGYEQY
-,TRBJ2-3,TRBV27,ASSFASGGTQY
-,TRBJ2-7,TRBV20-1,SASRGGYEQY
TRBD2,TRBJ2-2,TRBV20-1,SATSGYTGELF
TRBD1,TRBJ2-2,TRBV7-9,ASSEQGVGELF